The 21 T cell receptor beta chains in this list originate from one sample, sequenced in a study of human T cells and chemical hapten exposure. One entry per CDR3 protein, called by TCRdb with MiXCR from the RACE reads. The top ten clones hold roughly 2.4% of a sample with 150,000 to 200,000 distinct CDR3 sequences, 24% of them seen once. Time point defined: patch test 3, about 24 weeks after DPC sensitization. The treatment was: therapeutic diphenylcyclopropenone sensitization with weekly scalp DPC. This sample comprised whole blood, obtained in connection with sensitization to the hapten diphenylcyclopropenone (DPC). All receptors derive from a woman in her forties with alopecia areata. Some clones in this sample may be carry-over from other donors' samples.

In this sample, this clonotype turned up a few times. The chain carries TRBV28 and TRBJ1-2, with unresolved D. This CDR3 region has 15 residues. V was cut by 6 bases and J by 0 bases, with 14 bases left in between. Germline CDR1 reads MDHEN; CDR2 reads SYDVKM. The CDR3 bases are TGTGCCAGCAGGACCGACTTTAATGCTAACTATGGCTACACCTTC. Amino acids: CASRTDFNANYGYTF.

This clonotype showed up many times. In nucleotides, the CDR3 is TGTGCCAGCAGTTACGACGGGCAGGGGATGAGTGAGCAGTACTTC. Encoded protein: CASSYDGQGMSEQYF. This chain links TRBV6-2 or TRBV6-3 with TRBJ2-7, with D possibly being TRBD1 (6 bases). Per the germline V gene, CDR1 is MNHEY and CDR2 is SVGEGT. The CDR3 is 15 residues long. Trimming shortened V by 2 bases and J by 7 bases, and 18 bases separated the two germline ends.

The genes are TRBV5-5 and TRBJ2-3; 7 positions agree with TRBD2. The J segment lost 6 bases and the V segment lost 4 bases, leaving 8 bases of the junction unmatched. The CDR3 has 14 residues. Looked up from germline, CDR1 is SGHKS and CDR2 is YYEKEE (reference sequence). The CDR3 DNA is TGTGCCAGCAGCCGTAGCGGGTACACGGATACGCAGTATTTT. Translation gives CASSRSGYTDTQYF.

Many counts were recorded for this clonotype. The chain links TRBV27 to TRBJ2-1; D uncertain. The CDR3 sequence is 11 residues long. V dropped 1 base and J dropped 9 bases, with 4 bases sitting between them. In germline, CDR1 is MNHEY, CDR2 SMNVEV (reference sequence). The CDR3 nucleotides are TGTGCCAGCAGTTTATTTGGTGAGCAGTTCTTC. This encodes CASSLFGEQFF.

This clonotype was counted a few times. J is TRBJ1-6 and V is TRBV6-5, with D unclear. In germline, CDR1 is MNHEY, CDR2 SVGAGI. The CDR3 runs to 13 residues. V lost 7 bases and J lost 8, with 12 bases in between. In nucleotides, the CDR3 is TGTGCCAGCACCAACAGTAGGGATTCACCCCTCCACTTT. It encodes CASTNSRDSPLHF.

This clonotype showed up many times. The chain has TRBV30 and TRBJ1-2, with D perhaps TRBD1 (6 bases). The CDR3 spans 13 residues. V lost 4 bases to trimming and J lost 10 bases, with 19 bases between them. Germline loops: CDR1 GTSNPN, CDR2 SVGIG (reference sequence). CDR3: CAWTLGQGLIYTF. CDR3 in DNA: TGTGCCTGGACTTTAGGCCAGGGGCTTATCTACACCTTC.

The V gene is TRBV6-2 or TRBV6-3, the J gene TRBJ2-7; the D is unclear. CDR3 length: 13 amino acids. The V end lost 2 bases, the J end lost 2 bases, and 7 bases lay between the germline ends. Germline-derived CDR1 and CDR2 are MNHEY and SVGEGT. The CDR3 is CASSYTLAYEQYF. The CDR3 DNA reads TGTGCCAGCAGTTACACGCTTGCCTACGAGCAGTACTTC.

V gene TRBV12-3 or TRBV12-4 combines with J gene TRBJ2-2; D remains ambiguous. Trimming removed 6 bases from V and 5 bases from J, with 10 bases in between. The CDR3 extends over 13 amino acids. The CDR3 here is CASSLRSTGELFF. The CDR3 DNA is TGTGCCAGCAGCCTTAGGAGTACCGGGGAGCTGTTTTTT.

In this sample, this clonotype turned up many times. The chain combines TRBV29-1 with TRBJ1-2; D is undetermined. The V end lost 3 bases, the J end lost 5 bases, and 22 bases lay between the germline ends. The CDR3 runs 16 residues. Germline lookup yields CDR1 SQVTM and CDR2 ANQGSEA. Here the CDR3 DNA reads TGCAGCGTTGATGGGGATATGTCATTCTCGAGTTATGGCTACACCTTC. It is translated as CSVDGDMSFSSYGYTF.

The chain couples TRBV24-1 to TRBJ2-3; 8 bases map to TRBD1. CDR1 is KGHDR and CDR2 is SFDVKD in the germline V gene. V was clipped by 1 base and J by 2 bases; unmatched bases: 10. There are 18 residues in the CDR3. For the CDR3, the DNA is TGTGCCACCAGTGATTTACCGGGACAGGACCCTTCCACAGATACGCAGTATTTT. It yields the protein CATSDLPGQDPSTDTQYF.

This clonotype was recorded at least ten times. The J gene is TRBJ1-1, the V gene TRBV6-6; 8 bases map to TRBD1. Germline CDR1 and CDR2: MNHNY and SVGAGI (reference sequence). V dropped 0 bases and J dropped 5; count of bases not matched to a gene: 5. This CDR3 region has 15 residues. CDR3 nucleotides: TGTGCCAGCAGTTACTCTACAGGGGGGAAGACTGAAGCTTTCTTT. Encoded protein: CASSYSTGGKTEAFF.

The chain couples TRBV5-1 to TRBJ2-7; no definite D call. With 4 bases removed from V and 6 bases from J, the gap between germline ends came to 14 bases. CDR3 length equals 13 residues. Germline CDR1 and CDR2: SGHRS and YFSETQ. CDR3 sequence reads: CASSPSALGEQYF. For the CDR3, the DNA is TGCGCCAGCAGCCCCTCGGCGCTTGGCGAGCAGTACTTC.

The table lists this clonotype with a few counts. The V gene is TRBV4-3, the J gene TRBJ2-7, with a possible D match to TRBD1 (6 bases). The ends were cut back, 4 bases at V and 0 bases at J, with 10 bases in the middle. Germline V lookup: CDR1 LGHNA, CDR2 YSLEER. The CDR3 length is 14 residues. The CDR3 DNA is TGCGCCAGCAGCCGTAGGACAGACTCCTACGAGCAGTACTTC. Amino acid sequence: CASSRRTDSYEQYF.

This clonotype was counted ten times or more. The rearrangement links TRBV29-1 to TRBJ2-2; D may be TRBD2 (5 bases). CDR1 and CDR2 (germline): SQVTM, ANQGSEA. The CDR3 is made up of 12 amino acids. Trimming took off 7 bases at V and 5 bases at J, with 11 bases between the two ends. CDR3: CSGGWRTGELFF. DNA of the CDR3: TGCAGCGGGGGATGGAGGACCGGGGAGCTGTTTTTT.

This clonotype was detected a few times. Written as DNA, the CDR3 is TGTGCCAGCAGTCCTTCCCCTGCTCGGACTCCCGGCACAGATACGCAGTATTTT. Translation: CASSPSPARTPGTDTQYF. This sequence joins TRBV28 and TRBJ2-3; TRBD2 is a possible D gene (5 bases). Germline V gene data show CDR1 as MDHEN and CDR2 as SYDVKM. CDR3 length: 18 residues. V lost 5 bases, J lost 1 base, and 22 bases lay in between. The whole variable domain, filled in from reference TRBV28 and TRBJ2-3, reads DVKVTQSSRYLVKRTGEKVFLECVQDMDHENMFWYRQDPGLGLRLIYFSYDVKMKEKGDIPEGYSVSREKKERFSLILESASTNQTSMYLCASSPSPARTPGTDTQYFGPGTRLTVL.

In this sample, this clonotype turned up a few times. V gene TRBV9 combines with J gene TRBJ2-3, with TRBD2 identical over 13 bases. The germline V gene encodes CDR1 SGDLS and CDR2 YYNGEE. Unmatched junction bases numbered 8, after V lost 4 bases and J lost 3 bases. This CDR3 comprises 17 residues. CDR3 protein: CASSSQLAGGGTDTQYF. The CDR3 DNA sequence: TGTGCCAGCAGCTCGCAACTAGCGGGAGGGGGTACAGATACGCAGTATTTT.

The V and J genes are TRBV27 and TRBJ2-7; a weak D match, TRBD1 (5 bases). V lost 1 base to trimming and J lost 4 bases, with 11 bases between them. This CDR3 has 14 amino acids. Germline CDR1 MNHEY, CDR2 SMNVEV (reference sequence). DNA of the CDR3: TGTGCCAGCAGTTTATTCGGAGACAGTTACGAGCAGTACTTC. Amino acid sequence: CASSLFGDSYEQYF.

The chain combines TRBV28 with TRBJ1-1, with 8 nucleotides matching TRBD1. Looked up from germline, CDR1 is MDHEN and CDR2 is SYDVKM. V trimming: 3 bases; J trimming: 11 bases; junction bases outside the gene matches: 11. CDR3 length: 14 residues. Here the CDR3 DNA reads TGTGCCAGCAGTTTTTCCCGGACAGGGATTTTGGCTTTCTTT. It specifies CASSFSRTGILAFF.

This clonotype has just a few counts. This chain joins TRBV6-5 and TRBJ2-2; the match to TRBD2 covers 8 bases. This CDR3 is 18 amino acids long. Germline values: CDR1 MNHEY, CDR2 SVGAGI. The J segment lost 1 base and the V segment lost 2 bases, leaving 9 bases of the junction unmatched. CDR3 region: CASSYKFRGGRNTGELFF. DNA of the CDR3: TGTGCCAGCAGTTACAAGTTCCGGGGGGGCCGGAACACCGGGGAGCTGTTTTTT.

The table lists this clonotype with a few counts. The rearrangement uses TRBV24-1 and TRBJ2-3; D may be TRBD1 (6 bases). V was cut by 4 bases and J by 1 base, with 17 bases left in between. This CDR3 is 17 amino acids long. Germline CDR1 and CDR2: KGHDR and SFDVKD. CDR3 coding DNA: TGTGCCACCAGTGAACCGGGACAAAGAAAGGGCACAGATACGCAGTATTTT. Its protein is CATSEPGQRKGTDTQYF.

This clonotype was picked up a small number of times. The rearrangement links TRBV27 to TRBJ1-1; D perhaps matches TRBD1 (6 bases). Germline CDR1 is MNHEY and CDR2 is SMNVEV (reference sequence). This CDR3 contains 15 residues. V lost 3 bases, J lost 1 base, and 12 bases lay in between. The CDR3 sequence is CASSLRTAGNTEAFF. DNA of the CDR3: TGTGCCAGCAGTTTGAGGACAGCGGGGAACACTGAAGCTTTCTTT.